This T cell receptor (beta chain) appears in the sequencing data of a study of blood T cell repertoires in COVID-19. Cohort assignment relied on participant-reported clinical history. The CDR3 length is 14 residues. V gave up 5 bases and J gave up 6 bases; unmatched junction bases: 8. Germline V gene data show CDR1 as SGHAT and CDR2 as FQNNGV. Repertoires were generated with immunoSEQ multiplex PCR, while TCRdb's copy carries only in-frame clones and drops some. The data contain roughly 200,000 clones, around 90% of them singletons. The sample consisted of PBMCs or T cells enriched from blood (not recorded which). The receptor's source is a woman between 25 and 40 years old who had recovered from COVID-19. This rearrangement joins TRBV11-2 to TRBJ1-2; 8 bases agree with TRBD1. The CDR3 nucleotides are TGTGCCAGCAGCGTCCTGGGACAGGAAGATGGCTACACCTTC. Translated: CASSVLGQEDGYTF.